Sequencing of this T cell receptor beta chain was carried out in a study of blood T cell repertoires in COVID-19. The V end lost 3 bases, the J end lost 7 bases, and 19 bases lay between the germline ends. The CDR3 has 15 amino acids. CDR1 and CDR2 from the germline V gene are LNHDA and SQIVND (reference sequence). Only in-frame clones appear in the TCRdb table, and some are missing; sequencing was by immunoSEQ multiplex PCR. The data show some 130,000 clones, 70% to 80% seen once. V usage is TRBV19 and J usage is TRBJ2-7; TRBD1 is a possible D gene (5 bases). The sequencing sample was made of peripheral blood. The receptor's source is a man between 60 and 75 years old who had recovered from COVID-19. This chain's CDR3 is CASSILGARAREQYF. The CDR3 nucleotides are TGTGCCAGTAGTATCCTTGGGGCCCGCGCGCGGGAGCAGTACTTC.